The TCR beta chain described here comes from a study of T-cell reconstitution after alpha-beta-depleted transplantation in children (dated by TCRdb to 2016 to 2017). Background for the entire study: T-cell immune reconstitution after TCRalphabeta/CD19-depleted allogeneic hematopoietic cell transplantation in children was quantitatively tracked in the study by means of TCR repertoire profiling.

Sequences LNHNV (CDR1) and YYDKDF (CDR2) are obtained from the germline V gene (reference sequence). The CDR3 numbers 15 residues from cysteine through phenylalanine. The read is trimmed to its CDR3 DNA, 45 bases read in frame from base 1. Compared with germline, V lacks 5 bases and J lacks 2 bases; bases without a gene match: 4. The library relied on PCR. Sequencing was performed on an Illumina HiSeq 2500. Molecular barcoding was employed in the preparation of TCR libraries, with unique molecular identifiers being used to normalize TCRbeta repertoire quantification. The public reads were reanalyzed by TCRdb: fastp trimming at Q25, MiXCR alignment, in-frame beta chains only. Duplicate CDR3 protein sequences are folded into a single record with the most common DNA and genes. Counted in this sample were roughly 590,000 distinct CDR3 sequences; approximately 17% of them appeared once. Of the sample, 0.85% to 1.3% falls within the top ten clones.

Many counts were recorded for this clonotype. Its cognate antigen has yet to be identified. Base qualities are not at hand, and no much larger clone is one base apart. The V and J genes are TRBV15 and TRBJ2-1, with TRBD1 identical over 9 junction bases. The TCR originated in a human donor who donated a stem cell graft to a child with acute myeloid leukemia. The sample here was PBMCs from the stem cell graft donor, taken from the stem cell graft. The DNA sequence is TGTGCCACCAGCGGGGACAGGGAGGCCTACAATGAGCAGTTCTTC. This sequence encodes CATSGDREAYNEQFF.